This T cell receptor (beta chain) was captured by sequencing in a study of read filtering for tumor transcriptome and immune sequencing. Overall study context: Transcriptome libraries were built from DNase-treated RNA.

This library used roughly 0.4 ug RNA and molecular barcoded adaptors spanning alpha/delta and beta/gamma chains. TCRdb redid the calling of the reads with MiXCR, one entry per CDR3 protein. The sample gives some 140,000 distinct CDR3 sequences, 13% of which show up once; about 7.7% is in the top ten. This clonotype was recorded many times. Sequenced sample: a population of CD138-negative cells sorted from bone marrow. This receptor was taken from a donor at least 40 years old with multiple myeloma.

CDR3: CSARKYGQGSAKNIQYF. As DNA, the CDR3 is TGCAGTGCTAGAAAATACGGACAGGGCTCCGCCAAAAACATTCAGTACTTC. The rearrangement links TRBV20-1 to TRBJ2-4, with 8 bases fitting TRBD1. This CDR3 comprises 17 residues. Per germline, CDR1 DFQATT and CDR2 SNEGSKA (reference sequence). After removal of 2 bases from V and 1 base from J, the junction contained 10 bases not matched to a gene.